The rows below give T cell receptor beta chains drawn from one sample of a study of T cell responses to AZD1222 COVID-19 vaccine. Sequencing used immunoSEQ multiplex PCR; TCRdb keeps in-frame clones, though not all of them. The sample carries 72,000 or so clones, around 87% recorded once. Sample: peripheral blood, taken on day 0 of AZD1222 vaccination. The receptor set was obtained from an adult in good health. CDR3s include the opening cysteine and the closing phenylalanine or tryptophan. A D gene is named only where the DNA matches it firmly.

d_call: NA; j_call: TRBJ2-4; v_call: TRBV27; cdr3_aa: CASSFTGAKGKNIQYF
d_call: NA; j_call: TRBJ1-2; v_call: TRBV28; cdr3_aa: CASTSAEDNYGYTF
d_call: NA; j_call: TRBJ1-5; v_call: TRBV28; cdr3_aa: CASGLEKGGDQPQHF
d_call: TRBD1; j_call: TRBJ1-2; v_call: TRBV6-5; cdr3_aa: CASSWDSPNYGYTF
d_call: TRBD1; j_call: TRBJ1-5; v_call: TRBV28; cdr3_aa: CASRIEQGIYSNQPQHF
d_call: NA; j_call: TRBJ1-2; v_call: TRBV5-1; cdr3_aa: CASSWGSSNYGYTF
d_call: TRBD1; j_call: TRBJ2-7; v_call: TRBV19; cdr3_aa: CASSIDGTGGYEQYF
d_call: NA; j_call: TRBJ2-1; v_call: TRBV7-9; cdr3_aa: CASSTGPVVGKFF
d_call: NA; j_call: TRBJ2-5; v_call: TRBV18; cdr3_aa: CASSPFTLLTGPLQETQYF
d_call: TRBD1; j_call: TRBJ2-1; v_call: TRBV3-1/TRBV3-2; cdr3_aa: CASSPRDREGEQFF
d_call: NA; j_call: TRBJ1-4; v_call: TRBV7-9; cdr3_aa: CASSLGLYEKLFF
d_call: TRBD2; j_call: TRBJ2-2; v_call: TRBV7-9; cdr3_aa: CASSLAGGPSGELFF
d_call: TRBD1; j_call: TRBJ2-3; v_call: TRBV9; cdr3_aa: CASSVVPGQGADTQYF
d_call: TRBD1; j_call: TRBJ1-2; v_call: TRBV7-6; cdr3_aa: CASSFQGGPGYGYTF
d_call: TRBD1; j_call: TRBJ1-1; v_call: TRBV19; cdr3_aa: CASSSYRGTTEAFF
d_call: NA; j_call: TRBJ1-2; v_call: TRBV7-9; cdr3_aa: CASSLGVREANYGYTF
d_call: NA; j_call: TRBJ1-2; v_call: TRBV7-2; cdr3_aa: CASSPTGQPYGYTF
d_call: NA; j_call: TRBJ1-1; v_call: TRBV19; cdr3_aa: CASSARTRSAFF
d_call: NA; j_call: TRBJ1-3; v_call: TRBV5-1; cdr3_aa: CASSLSGDAGNTIYF
d_call: TRBD2; j_call: TRBJ2-7; v_call: TRBV7-9; cdr3_aa: CASSLVLGAGGGEQYF
d_call: TRBD1; j_call: TRBJ1-6; v_call: TRBV3-1/TRBV3-2; cdr3_aa: CASSQGTGVSPLHF
d_call: NA; j_call: TRBJ1-1; v_call: TRBV7-2; cdr3_aa: CASSSRVGQSEAFF
d_call: NA; j_call: TRBJ2-7; v_call: TRBV5-1; cdr3_aa: CASSLVQGTSYEQYF